This TCR beta chain was observed in a study of shared clonotypes between healthy human individuals. Looking at the study overall: The cohort had two women and a few men, ages 18 to 49.

On this clone: Its antigen remains unknown.

Sequenced by immunoSEQ multiplex PCR; TCRdb stores in-frame clones only, minus some. The sample consists of over a million clones, around 75% of them appearing once. Germline assignment: CDR1 SGDLS and CDR2 YYNGEE. Trimming pared 3 bases from V and 2 bases from J, leaving 13 bases between. This CDR3 is 15 amino acids long. Overall study findings and caveats: Rarefaction curves obtained for sorted subsets showed sequencing incomplete despite large depth. Represented genetic and exposure-history diversity was restricted by having few donors.

The CD4+ fraction was divided into a CD45RA+ naive subset and a CD45RA-negative memory subset. The sample was memory CD4+ T cells sorted from blood. The subset: CD45RA-negative fraction. The sequence came from a man younger than 30 in good health. The chain recombines TRBV9 with TRBJ2-3, with D possibly matching TRBD2 (7 bases). CDR3 region: CASSASGGPTDTQYF. The CDR3 bases are TGTGCCAGCAGCGCATCGGGGGGCCCCACAGATACGCAGTATTTT. The full variable domain, with the rest looked up from reference TRBV9 and TRBJ2-3, is DSGVTQTPKHLITATGQRVTLRCSPRSGDLSVYWYQQSLDQGLQFLIQYYNGEERAKGNILERFSAQQFPDLHSELNLSSLELGDSALYFCASSASGGPTDTQYFGPGTRLTVL.